Given below is one T cell receptor (beta chain) in context. Its antigen is still unknown. It was with 60 Vbeta and 13 Jbeta primers that the PCR ran. TCRdb's copy holds only in-frame clones and misses some; the assay was immunoSEQ multiplex PCR. The table has 130,000 or so clones, under 85% seen once. These data come from a study of cytomegalovirus exposure and HLA in healthy donors. General study results and limits: Prior analysis indicated that the majority of TCR beta V segments exhibited productivity approximately 90% or approximately 30% of the time. Confirmation in vitro established that a few CMV-associated chains were specific for CMV antigens. Serostatus for CMV was the only available immune exposure information.

The CDR3 is made up of 16 amino acids. V was clipped by 7 bases and J by 1 base, with 19 bases between them. Looked up from germline, CDR1 is LNHDA and CDR2 is SQIVND (reference sequence). The TCR was taken from a woman between 50 and 59 years old in good health and CMV-seropositive. The chain combines TRBV19 with TRBJ1-1; maybe TRBD1 (6 bases). Material: PBMCs. The CDR3 loop is CASTYRGAGRNTEAFF. DNA of the CDR3: TGTGCCAGTACTTATCGGGGGGCCGGTCGGAACACTGAAGCTTTCTTT.